This T cell receptor beta chain was obtained from a study of blood T cell repertoires in COVID-19. Study-wide context: T cells, B-cell-depleted T cells, or PBMCs provided the cDNA or gDNA that served as material.

Per the original data handling: Estimates of nucleated cell counts were drawn from the amplification of reference gene primers. Only in-frame clones appear in the TCRdb table, and some are missing; sequencing was by immunoSEQ multiplex PCR. That table supplies the V and J calls and clone size; D and trimming were determined from the DNA. The sample holds over 150,000 clones; roughly 89% are singletons and the top ten take just under 4%. This clone was recorded once. The CDR3 covers 15 residues. Germline CDR1 MNHEY, CDR2 SVGEGT. Trimming took 2 bases from V and 1 from J, leaving 11 bases between them. The clonotype comes from a woman aged 60-75 years who had recovered from COVID-19. The chain couples TRBV6-2 or TRBV6-3 to TRBJ2-5, with D possibly matching TRBD1 (5 bases). Sequences were obtained from peripheral blood. The CDR3 region has the DNA TGTGCCAGCAGTTACCATAGGGGCGGCCAAGAGACCCAGTACTTC. Protein: CASSYHRGGQETQYF.